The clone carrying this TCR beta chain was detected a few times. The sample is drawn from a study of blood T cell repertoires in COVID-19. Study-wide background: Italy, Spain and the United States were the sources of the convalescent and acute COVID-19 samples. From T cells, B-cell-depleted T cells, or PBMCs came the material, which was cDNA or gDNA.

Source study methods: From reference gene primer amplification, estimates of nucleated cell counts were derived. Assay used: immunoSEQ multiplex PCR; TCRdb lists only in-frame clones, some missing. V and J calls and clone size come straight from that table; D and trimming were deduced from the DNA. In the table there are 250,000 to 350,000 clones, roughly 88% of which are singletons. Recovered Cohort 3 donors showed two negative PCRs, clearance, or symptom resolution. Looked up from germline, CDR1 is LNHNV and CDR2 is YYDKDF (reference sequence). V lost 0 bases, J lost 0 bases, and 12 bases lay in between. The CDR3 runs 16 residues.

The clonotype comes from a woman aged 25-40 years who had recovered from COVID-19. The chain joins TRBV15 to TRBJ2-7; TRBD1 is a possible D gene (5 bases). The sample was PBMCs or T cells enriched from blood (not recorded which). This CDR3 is CATSRDTGDHSYEQYF. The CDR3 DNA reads TGTGCCACCAGCAGAGATACAGGCGACCACTCCTACGAGCAGTACTTC.